The next 21 T cell receptor beta chains were all read from a single sample in a study of cytotoxic CD8 clonotypes in ibrutinib-treated CLL. Here immunoSEQ multiplex PCR was the method, and the copy in TCRdb shows in-frame clones only, minus some. The sample includes more than 200,000 clones, roughly 70% seen only once; the top ten take approximately 15%. The input for sequencing was PBMCs, taken after 24 months of ibrutinib treatment. These receptor sequences come from a human donor with chronic lymphocytic leukemia.

The V gene is TRBV11-2, the J gene TRBJ2-3; D not certain. Per germline, CDR1 SGHAT and CDR2 FQNNGV. This CDR3 contains 14 residues. V was cut by 0 bases and J by 8 bases, with 12 bases left in between. The DNA of the CDR3 is TGTGCCAGCAGCTTAGAAATGGGGTCAGGTACGCAGTATTTT. Its protein is CASSLEMGSGTQYF.

This chain joins TRBV19 and TRBJ2-3, with a weak D call TRBD2 (6 bases). Trimming took off 9 bases at V and 6 bases at J, with 16 bases between the two ends. Looked up from germline, CDR1 is LNHDA and CDR2 is SQIVND (reference sequence). CDR3 length: 13 amino acids. The CDR3 bases are TGTGCCAGCCGGGGGAACCTACGGGATACGCAGTATTTT. As protein: CASRGNLRDTQYF.

As for this clone: Other DNA variants within this sample encode the same CDR3. The rearrangement uses TRBV30 and TRBJ1-1; D gene uncertain. V lost 4 bases to trimming and J lost 2 bases, with 11 bases between them. CDR3 length: 13 amino acids. Germline-derived CDR1 and CDR2 are GTSNPN and SVGIG (reference sequence). The CDR3 loop is CAWTRLRNTEAFF. The CDR3 DNA reads TGTGCCTGGACCCGGCTAAGAAACACTGAAGCTTTCTTT.

The chain links TRBV7-3 to TRBJ2-2, with 10 bases that match TRBD2. Germline CDR1 reads SGHTA; CDR2 reads FQGTGA. The CDR3 extends over 16 amino acids. The ends lost 5 bases at V and 4 bases at J; junction bases unmatched: 7. This chain's CDR3 is CASSPPGLALTGELFF. The CDR3 region has the DNA TGTGCCAGCAGCCCTCCGGGACTAGCGCTCACCGGGGAGCTGTTTTTT.

The table lists this clone with a count of one. The chain combines TRBV5-1 with TRBJ1-3; D remains unclear. V gave up 3 bases and J gave up 0 bases, with 10 bases separating them. This CDR3 is 15 amino acids long. Per the germline V gene, CDR1 is SGHRS and CDR2 is YFSETQ. CDR3 residues: CASSSLSSSGNTIYF. CDR3 nucleotide sequence: TGCGCCAGCAGCTCTCTGTCGAGCTCTGGAAACACCATATATTTT.

This clone was seen a single time. This chain links TRBV5-4 with TRBJ2-2; 11 bases are shared with TRBD1. Germline CDR1 reads SGHNT; CDR2 reads YYREEE (reference sequence). This CDR3 has 18 residues. V shed 4 bases, J shed 4 bases, and the junction held 12 bases outside the gene matches. DNA of the CDR3: TGTGCCAGCAGCAAGACTGGACAGGGGGCGCGCGGCACCGGGGAGCTGTTTTTT. This sequence encodes CASSKTGQGARGTGELFF. The full variable domain, rest sourced from reference TRBV5-4 and TRBJ2-2, is ETGVTQSPTHLIKTRGQQVTLRCSSQSGHNTVSWYQQALGQGPQFIFQYYREEENGRGNFPPRFSGLQFPNYSSELNVNALELDDSALYLCASSKTGQGARGTGELFFGEGSRLTVL.

This clone was detected a few times. The rearrangement joins TRBV10-1 to TRBJ2-7; 7 nucleotides match TRBD1. Per the germline V gene, CDR1 is WNHNN and CDR2 is SYGVQD (reference sequence). CDR3 length: 14 amino acids. V lost 5 bases and J lost 2; bases outside the gene matches: 6. CDR3 in amino acids: CASSRDSRTYEQYF. The CDR3 nucleotides are TGCGCCAGCAGTAGGGACAGCCGAACCTACGAGCAGTACTTC.

The chain employs TRBV27 and TRBJ1-3; 10 bases map to TRBD1. Germline loops: CDR1 MNHEY, CDR2 SMNVEV (reference sequence). The CDR3 totals 16 residues. Trimming removed 4 bases from V and 0 bases from J; junction bases left unmatched: 3. CDR3 nucleotides: TGTGCCAGCAGTTCCCGACAGGGGGCCTCTGGAAACACCATATATTTT. As protein: CASSSRQGASGNTIYF.

The V and J genes are TRBV5-1 and TRBJ2-5; TRBD2 matches at 9 bases. The junction had 6 bases not matched to a gene; V was cut back by 4 bases and J by 5 bases. From germline, CDR1 is SGHRS and CDR2 YFSETQ. The CDR3 spans 14 residues. The CDR3 sequence: CASSAGLAQETQYF. Here the CDR3 DNA reads TGCGCCAGCAGCGCGGGACTAGCTCAGGAGACCCAGTACTTC.

V is TRBV5-1 and J is TRBJ2-7, with TRBD2 identical over 7 bases. The J segment lost 7 bases and the V segment lost 6 bases, leaving 16 bases of the junction unmatched. CDR1 is SGHRS, CDR2 YFSETQ, per germline. The CDR3 sequence is 15 residues long. This chain's CDR3 is CASKNWAGVSLEQYF. In DNA form, the CDR3 reads TGCGCCAGCAAAAATTGGGCGGGAGTCTCTCTAGAGCAGTACTTC.

The J gene is TRBJ2-1, the V gene TRBV6-5, with D possibly matching TRBD1 (5 bases). Per germline, CDR1 MNHEY and CDR2 SVGAGI. V gave up 8 bases and J gave up 12 bases, with 11 bases separating them. The CDR3 spans 10 residues. CDR3 bases: TGTGCCAGCCCTCAAAGGGGGCAGTTCTTC. The encoded protein is CASPQRGQFF.

This chain uses TRBV6-5 with TRBJ2-7, with 9 bases that match TRBD2. CDR1 MNHEY and CDR2 SVGAGI come from the germline V gene. Germline trimming cut 2 bases from V and 4 bases from J; bases unmatched to any gene: 6. This CDR3 contains 15 residues. This chain's CDR3 is CASSYGGGRAYEQYF. CDR3 in DNA: TGTGCCAGCAGTTACGGCGGCGGGAGGGCTTACGAGCAGTACTTC.

The rearrangement joins TRBV11-2 to TRBJ2-2, with TRBD2 matching over 9 bases. Germline trimming cut 3 bases from V and 1 base from J; bases unmatched to any gene: 3. Germline loops: CDR1 SGHAT, CDR2 FQNNGV. There are 16 residues in the CDR3. DNA of the CDR3: TGTGCCAGCAGCTTCTTTAGCGGGGGGAACACCGGGGAGCTGTTTTTT. The encoded protein is CASSFFSGGNTGELFF.

The V gene is TRBV27, the J gene TRBJ2-6; D is undetermined. CDR1 and CDR2 from the germline V gene are MNHEY and SMNVEV (reference sequence). CDR3 size: 17 residues. Trimming took 1 base from V and 1 from J, leaving 11 bases between them. The CDR3 DNA is TGTGCCAGCAGTTTATTCGTATCGGGTTCTGGGGCCAACGTCCTGACTTTC. This encodes CASSLFVSGSGANVLTF.

This clone was observed a few times. The V and J genes are TRBV29-1 and TRBJ2-1, with TRBD1 as a possible D gene (6 bases). Germline V gene data show CDR1 as SQVTM and CDR2 as ANQGSEA. Trimming took off 6 bases at V and 1 base at J, with 13 bases between the two ends. The CDR3 spans 14 residues. CDR3 in amino acids: CSVGPRGSYNEQFF. The CDR3 DNA sequence: TGCAGCGTGGGCCCCAGGGGATCCTACAATGAGCAGTTCTTC.

The V and J genes are TRBV18 and TRBJ2-2; 7 bases fit TRBD1. CDR1 KGHSH and CDR2 LQKENI come from the germline V gene. Trimming took 2 bases from V and 4 from J; bases not matched to a gene: 10. The CDR3 is 17 residues long. CDR3 residues: CASSPGTDRASTGELFF. CDR3 sequence (DNA): TGTGCCAGCTCACCAGGAACCGACAGGGCTAGCACCGGGGAGCTGTTTTTT.

The chain is built from TRBV6-5 and TRBJ2-3, with D perhaps TRBD1 (6 bases). V dropped 7 bases and J dropped 4 bases, with 15 bases sitting between them. CDR3 length: 14 residues. CDR1 is MNHEY and CDR2 is SVGAGI in the germline V gene. CDR3 nucleotides: TGTGCCAGCAAACCCAGACAGGCCCCAGATACGCAGTATTTT. Its translation is CASKPRQAPDTQYF.

The chain uses TRBV5-5 and TRBJ1-2; the match to TRBD1 covers 8 bases. This CDR3 region has 15 residues. Trimming took 3 bases from V and 6 from J; bases not matched to a gene: 10. The germline V gene has CDR1 SGHKS and CDR2 YYEKEE (reference sequence). Here the CDR3 reads CASSSLGQERHGYTF. The DNA for the CDR3 is TGTGCCAGCAGCTCCCTGGGACAGGAGAGGCATGGCTACACCTTC. Together with reference TRBV5-5 and TRBJ1-2, the CDR3 gives the full variable domain: DAGVTQSPTHLIKTRGQQVTLRCSPISGHKSVSWYQQVLGQGPQFIFQYYEKEERGRGNFPDRFSARQFPNYSSELNVNALLLGDSALYLCASSSLGQERHGYTFGSGTRLTVV.

The V and J genes are TRBV6-6 and TRBJ2-3, with a weak D call TRBD2 (5 bases). The V end was cut by 0 bases, the J end by 6 bases, with 13 bases between. There are 15 residues in the CDR3. Germline loops: CDR1 MNHNY, CDR2 SVGAGI (reference sequence). CDR3 in DNA: TGTGCCAGCAGTTACTCGAGCGGCCGAGAGGATACGCAGTATTTT. Its protein is CASSYSSGREDTQYF.

CDR3 bases: TGTGCCAGCAGCTCCGGGACAGGGGCCGGTTACGAGCAGTACTTC. Its protein product is CASSSGTGAGYEQYF. This chain connects TRBV5-6 to TRBJ2-7; 10 bases map to TRBD1. The CDR3 spans 15 residues. V lost 3 bases to trimming and J lost 4 bases; unmatched junction nucleotides: 7. The germline V gene encodes CDR1 SGHDT and CDR2 YYEEEE.

This chain uses TRBV6-5 with TRBJ2-7, with no clear D. Germline CDR1 and CDR2: MNHEY and SVGAGI. The CDR3 totals 13 residues. V lost 8 bases to trimming and J lost 4 bases, with 15 bases between them. For the CDR3, the DNA is TGTGCCAGCGGCGTGACCCCCCATTACGAGCAGTACTTC. It specifies CASGVTPHYEQYF.